The present T cell receptor beta chain was sequenced within a study of beta chain features in type 1 diabetes. The isolated RNA, all of it, was reverse transcribed, so expressed TCRB transcripts were what got sequenced. TCRdb's table, derived via immunoSEQ multiplex PCR, lists solely in-frame clones and lacks some. The sample comprises 350,000 to 450,000 clones, approximately 15% of which are singletons, and approximately 0.038% rests with the top ten. The CDR3 extends over 14 amino acids. CDR1 and CDR2 from the germline V gene are SGHTA and FQGNSA. V gave up 8 bases and J gave up 4 bases; unmatched junction bases: 9.

Source material: naive CD4+ T cells from blood. The chain is built from TRBV7-2 and TRBJ2-3, with TRBD2 matching 7 bases. The TCR comes from a man aged 30 to 45 in good health. The CDR3 nucleotides are TGTGCCAGCTCCGGCGGGAGTGCCGCAGATACGCAGTATTTT. Protein: CASSGGSAADTQYF.